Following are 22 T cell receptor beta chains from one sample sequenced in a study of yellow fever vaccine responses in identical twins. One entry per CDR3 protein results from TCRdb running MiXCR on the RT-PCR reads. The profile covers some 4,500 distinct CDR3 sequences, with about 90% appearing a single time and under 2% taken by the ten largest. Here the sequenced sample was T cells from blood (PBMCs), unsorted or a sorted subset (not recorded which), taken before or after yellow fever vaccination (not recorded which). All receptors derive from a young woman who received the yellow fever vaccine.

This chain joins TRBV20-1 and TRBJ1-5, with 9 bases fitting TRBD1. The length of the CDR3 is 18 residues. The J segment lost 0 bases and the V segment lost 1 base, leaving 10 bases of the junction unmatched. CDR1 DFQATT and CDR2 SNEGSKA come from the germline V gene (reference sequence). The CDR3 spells CSARGPGQGRLSNQPQHF. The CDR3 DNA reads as TGCAGTGCTAGAGGGCCGGGACAGGGCCGCCTTAGCAATCAGCCCCAGCATTTT.

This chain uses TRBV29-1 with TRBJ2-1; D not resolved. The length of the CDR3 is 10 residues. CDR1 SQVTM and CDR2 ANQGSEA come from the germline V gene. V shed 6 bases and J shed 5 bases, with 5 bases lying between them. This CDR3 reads CSVPNNEQFF. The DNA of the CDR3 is TGCAGCGTCCCGAACAATGAGCAGTTCTTC.

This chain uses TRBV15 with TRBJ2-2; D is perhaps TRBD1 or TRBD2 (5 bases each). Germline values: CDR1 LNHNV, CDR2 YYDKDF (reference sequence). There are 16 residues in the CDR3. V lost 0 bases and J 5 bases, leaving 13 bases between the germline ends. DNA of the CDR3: TGTGCCACCAGCAGAGAAGCAGGGACGATTACCGGGGAGCTGTTTTTT. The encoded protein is CATSREAGTITGELFF.

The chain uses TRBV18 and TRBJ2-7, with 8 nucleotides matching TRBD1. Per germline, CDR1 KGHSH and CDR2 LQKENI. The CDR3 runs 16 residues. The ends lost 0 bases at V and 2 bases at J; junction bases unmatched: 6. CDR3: CASSPPGTGLTYEQYF. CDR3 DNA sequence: TGTGCCAGCTCACCACCCGGGACAGGTTTAACCTACGAGCAGTACTTC.

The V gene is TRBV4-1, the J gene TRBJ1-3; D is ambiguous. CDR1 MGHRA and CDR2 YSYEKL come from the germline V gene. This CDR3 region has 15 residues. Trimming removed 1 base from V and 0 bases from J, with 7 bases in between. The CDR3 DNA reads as TGCGCCAGCAGCCAAGTGGTCCTCTCTGGAAACACCATATATTTT. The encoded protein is CASSQVVLSGNTIYF.

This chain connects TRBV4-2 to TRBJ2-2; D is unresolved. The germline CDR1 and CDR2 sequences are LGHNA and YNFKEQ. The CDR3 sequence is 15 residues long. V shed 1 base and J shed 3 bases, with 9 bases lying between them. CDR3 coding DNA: TGTGCCAGCAGCCAAGTTGTAGATTACACCGGGGAGCTGTTTTTT. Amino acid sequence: CASSQVVDYTGELFF.

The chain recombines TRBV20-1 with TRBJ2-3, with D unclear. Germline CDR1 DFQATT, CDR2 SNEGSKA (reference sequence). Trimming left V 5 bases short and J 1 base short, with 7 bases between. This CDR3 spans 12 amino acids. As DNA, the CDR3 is TGCAGTGCTTGGTGGGGCACAGATACGCAGTATTTT. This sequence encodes CSAWWGTDTQYF.

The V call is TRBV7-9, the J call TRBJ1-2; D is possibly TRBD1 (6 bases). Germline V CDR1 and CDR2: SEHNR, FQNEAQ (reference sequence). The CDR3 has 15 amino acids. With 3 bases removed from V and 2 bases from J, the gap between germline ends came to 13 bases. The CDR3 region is CASSFQTGKNYGYTF. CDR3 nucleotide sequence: TGTGCCAGCAGCTTCCAGACAGGAAAGAACTATGGCTACACCTTC.

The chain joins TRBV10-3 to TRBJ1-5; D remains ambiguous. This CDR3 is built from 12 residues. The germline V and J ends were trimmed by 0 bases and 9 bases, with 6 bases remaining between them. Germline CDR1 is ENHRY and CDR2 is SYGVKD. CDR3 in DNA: TGTGCCATCAGTGAGTCGGGAATGCCCCAGCATTTT. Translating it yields CAISESGMPQHF.

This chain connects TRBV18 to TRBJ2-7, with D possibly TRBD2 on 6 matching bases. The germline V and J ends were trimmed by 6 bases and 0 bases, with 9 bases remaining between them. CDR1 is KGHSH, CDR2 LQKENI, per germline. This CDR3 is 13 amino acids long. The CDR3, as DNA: TGTGCCAGCTCGGGGACTTCCTCCTACGAGCAGTACTTC. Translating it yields CASSGTSSYEQYF.

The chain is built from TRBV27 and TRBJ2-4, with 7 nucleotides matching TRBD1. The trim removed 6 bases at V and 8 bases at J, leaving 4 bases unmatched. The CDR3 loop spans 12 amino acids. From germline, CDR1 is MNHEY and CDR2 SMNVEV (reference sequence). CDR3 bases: TGTGCCAGCAGACAAACAGGGGACATTCAGTACTTC. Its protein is CASRQTGDIQYF.

Here the CDR3 reads CSAPNLAGGYNEQFF. CDR3 coding DNA: TGCAGTGCTCCTAACTTAGCGGGAGGGTACAATGAGCAGTTCTTC. The chain couples TRBV20-1 to TRBJ2-1; 11 positions agree with TRBD2. CDR1 is DFQATT, CDR2 SNEGSKA, per germline (reference sequence). The CDR3 extends over 15 amino acids. V lost 5 bases and J lost 4; bases outside the gene matches: 7.

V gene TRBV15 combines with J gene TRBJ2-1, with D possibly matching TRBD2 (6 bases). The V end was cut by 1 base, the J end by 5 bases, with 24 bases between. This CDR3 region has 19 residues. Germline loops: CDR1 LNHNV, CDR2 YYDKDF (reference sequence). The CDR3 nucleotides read TGTGCCACCAGCAGAGGGGGGGTTGTGTTCCCGACAACTGACAATGAGCAGTTCTTC. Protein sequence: CATSRGGVVFPTTDNEQFF.

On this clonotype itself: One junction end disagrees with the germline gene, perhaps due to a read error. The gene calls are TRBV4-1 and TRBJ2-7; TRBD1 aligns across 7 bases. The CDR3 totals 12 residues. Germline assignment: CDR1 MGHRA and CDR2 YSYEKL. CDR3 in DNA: TGCGCCAGCAGCCCCTCGCCGGGACAGAGGGACTTC. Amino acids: CASSPSPGQRDF.

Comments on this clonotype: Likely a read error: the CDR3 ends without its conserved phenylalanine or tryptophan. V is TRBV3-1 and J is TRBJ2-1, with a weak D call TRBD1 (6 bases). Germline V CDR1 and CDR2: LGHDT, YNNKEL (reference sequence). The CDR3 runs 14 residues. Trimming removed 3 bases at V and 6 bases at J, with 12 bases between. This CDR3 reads CASSHVQGSNEQFI. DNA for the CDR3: TGTGCCAGCAGCCACGTACAGGGTAGCAATGAGCAGTTCATC.

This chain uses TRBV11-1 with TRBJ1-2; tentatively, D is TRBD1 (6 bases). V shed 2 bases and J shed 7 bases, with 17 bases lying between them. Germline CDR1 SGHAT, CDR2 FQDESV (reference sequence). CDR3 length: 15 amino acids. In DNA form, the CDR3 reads TGTGCCAGCAGCTTACTGGGACATTCTCCTAGTGGCTACACCTTC. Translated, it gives CASSLLGHSPSGYTF.

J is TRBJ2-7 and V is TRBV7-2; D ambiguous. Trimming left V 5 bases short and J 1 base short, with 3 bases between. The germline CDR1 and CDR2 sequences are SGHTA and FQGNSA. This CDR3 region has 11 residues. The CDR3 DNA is TGTGCCAGCAGCCCATCCTACGAGCAGTACTTC. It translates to CASSPSYEQYF. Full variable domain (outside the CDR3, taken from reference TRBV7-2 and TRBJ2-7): GAGVSQSPSNKVTEKGKDVELRCDPISGHTALYWYRQSLGQGLEFLIYFQGNSAPDKSGLPSDRFSAERTGGSVSTLTIQRTQQEDSAVYLCASSPSYEQYFGPGTRLTVT.

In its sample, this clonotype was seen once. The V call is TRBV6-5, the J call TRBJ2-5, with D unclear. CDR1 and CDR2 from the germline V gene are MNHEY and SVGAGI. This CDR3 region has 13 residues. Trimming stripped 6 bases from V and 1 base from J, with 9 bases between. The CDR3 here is CASSLLPQETQYF. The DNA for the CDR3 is TGTGCCAGCAGCTTACTACCCCAAGAGACCCAGTACTTC.

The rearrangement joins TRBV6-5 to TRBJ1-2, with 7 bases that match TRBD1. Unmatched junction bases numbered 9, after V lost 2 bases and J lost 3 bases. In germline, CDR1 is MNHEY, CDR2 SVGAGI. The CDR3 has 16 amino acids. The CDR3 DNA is TGTGCCAGCAGTTACCTGGCAGGGGGTCTTGACTATGGCTACACCTTC. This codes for CASSYLAGGLDYGYTF.

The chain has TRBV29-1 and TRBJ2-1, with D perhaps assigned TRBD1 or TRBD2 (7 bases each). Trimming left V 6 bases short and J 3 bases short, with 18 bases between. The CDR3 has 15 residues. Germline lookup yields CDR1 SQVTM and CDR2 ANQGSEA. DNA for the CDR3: TGCAGCGTGGGATGGGGGGGGGACAGCTACAATGAGCAGTTCTTC. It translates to CSVGWGGDSYNEQFF.

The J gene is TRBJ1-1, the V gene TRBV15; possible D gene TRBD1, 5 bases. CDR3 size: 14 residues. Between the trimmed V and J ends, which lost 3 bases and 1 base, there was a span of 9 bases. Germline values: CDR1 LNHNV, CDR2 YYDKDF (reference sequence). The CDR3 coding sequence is TGTGCCACCAGCAGGCGAGGGGAGAACACTGAAGCTTTCTTT. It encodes CATSRRGENTEAFF.

This CDR3 reads CASSQLQGRWFF. The CDR3 DNA sequence: TGCGCCAGCAGTCAGCTACAGGGGAGGTGGTTCTTC. The V and J genes are TRBV23-1 and TRBJ2-1; possible D gene TRBD1, 7 bases. TRBV23-1 is sorted into the ORF group, with uncertain function. V gave up 3 bases and J gave up 15 bases, with 15 bases separating them. This CDR3 has 12 residues.